This T cell receptor (beta chain) is from a study of graft-versus-host responses after intestinal transplantation. Here immunoSEQ multiplex PCR was the method, and the copy in TCRdb shows in-frame clones only, minus some. Counted here are approximately 110,000 clones, approximately 92% occurring once; the ten biggest clones make up roughly 0.24%. General study results and limits: Recipient marrow harbored GvH clones, some of which surfaced first in ileum or blood.

Comments on this clone: Antigen specificity is unknown.

CDR1 and CDR2 from the germline V gene are SGHKS and YYEKEE (reference sequence). Trimming took 4 bases from V and 5 from J, leaving 15 bases between them. This CDR3 spans 14 amino acids. The sequence was obtained from a human donor who was the organ donor for an intestinal transplant. The sample here was unstimulated CD4+ T cells sorted from spleen or lymph node cells, taken before transplant. The genes are TRBV5-5 and TRBJ2-5, with D perhaps matching TRBD1 or TRBD2 (5 bases each). DNA for the CDR3: TGTGCCAGCAGCCGGGACGGGGTTCGGGAGACCCAGTACTTC. Amino acid sequence: CASSRDGVRETQYF.